One sample yielded the 20 T cell receptor beta chains listed below, sequenced in a study of shared clonotypes between healthy human individuals. Generated by immunoSEQ multiplex PCR, the TCRdb table keeps only in-frame clones and is missing some. The table has 1,500,000 or so clones, around 98.5% seen once. The sequenced sample was naive CD4+ T cells sorted from blood. The subset is: CD45RA+ positively selected. These receptors all come from a man younger than 40 in good health.

The genes are TRBV15 and TRBJ2-7; 16 bases fit TRBD2. The V gene's germline CDR1 is LNHNV and CDR2 YYDKDF (reference sequence). This CDR3 is built from 19 residues. Germline trimming cut 4 bases from V and 4 bases from J; bases unmatched to any gene: 13. CDR3 in DNA: TGTGCCACCAGCACGACCTCGGGACTAGCGGGAGGGCCTAGGTACGAGCAGTACTTC. Translated: CATSTTSGLAGGPRYEQYF.

The gene calls are TRBV15 and TRBJ1-5, with D tentatively TRBD1 (5 bases). V lost 5 bases, J lost 0 bases, and 17 bases lay in between. Germline V gene lookup returns CDR1 LNHNV and CDR2 YYDKDF (reference sequence). This CDR3 contains 17 residues. CDR3 amino acids: CATSPGGNLYSNQPQHF. CDR3 DNA: TGTGCCACCAGCCCTGGGGGGAACCTTTATAGCAATCAGCCCCAGCATTTT.

V is TRBV9 and J is TRBJ2-7; tentative D call: TRBD2 (6 bases). The germline CDR1 and CDR2 sequences are SGDLS and YYNGEE. The length of the CDR3 is 14 residues. V dropped 3 bases and J dropped 0 bases, with 10 bases sitting between them. The CDR3 bases are TGTGCCAGCAGCGCCACGACTAGCTCCTACGAGCAGTACTTC. Its protein is CASSATTSSYEQYF. Full variable domain (missing parts from reference TRBV9 and TRBJ2-7): DSGVTQTPKHLITATGQRVTLRCSPRSGDLSVYWYQQSLDQGLQFLIQYYNGEERAKGNILERFSAQQFPDLHSELNLSSLELGDSALYFCASSATTSSYEQYFGPGTRLTVT.

V usage is TRBV25-1 and J usage is TRBJ2-3; D is undetermined. CDR1 and CDR2 (germline): MGHDK, SYGVNS. This CDR3 region has 13 residues. With 8 bases removed from V and 2 bases from J, the gap between germline ends came to 11 bases. This chain's CDR3 is CASRVDVTDTQYF. CDR3 bases: TGTGCCAGCCGAGTCGACGTCACAGATACGCAGTATTTT.

The gene calls are TRBV4-3 and TRBJ2-1; D not resolved. The V and J ends lost 3 bases and 3 bases respectively, with 6 bases between them. The CDR3 loop spans 13 amino acids. The germline V gene has CDR1 LGHNA and CDR2 YSLEER. Written as DNA, the CDR3 is TGCGCCAGCAGCCAGCGGTTCTACAATGAGCAGTTCTTC. Encoded protein: CASSQRFYNEQFF.

The J gene is TRBJ2-7, the V gene TRBV29-1; 9 bases align to TRBD2. V lost 5 bases and J lost 2; bases outside the gene matches: 4. Germline CDR1 is SQVTM and CDR2 is ANQGSEA. This CDR3 comprises 13 residues. Written as DNA, the CDR3 is TGCAGCGTTAGCGGGAGGCAGACCTACGAGCAGTACTTC. Translation: CSVSGRQTYEQYF.

This chain connects TRBV9 to TRBJ2-6, with D maybe TRBD2 (5 bases). V was pared by 3 bases and J by 0 bases, with 13 bases between. This CDR3 has 17 residues. In germline, CDR1 is SGDLS, CDR2 YYNGEE. CDR3 amino acids: CASSAGPGSSGANVLTF. In nucleotides, the CDR3 is TGTGCCAGCAGCGCAGGTCCGGGGAGCTCTGGGGCCAACGTCCTGACTTTC.

Notes on this clone: Within the sample, other DNA sequences also encode this same CDR3. The J gene is TRBJ2-3, the V gene TRBV5-1; D gene unclear. The V gene lost 4 bases and the J gene lost 5 bases, with 8 bases spanning the gap. This CDR3 is 12 amino acids long. Germline V gene lookup returns CDR1 SGHRS and CDR2 YFSETQ. CDR3 amino acids: CASSPQGDTQYF. The DNA for the CDR3 is TGCGCCAGCAGCCCTCAAGGAGATACGCAGTATTTT.

This chain uses TRBV21-1 with TRBJ2-7; the DNA was not compared with TRBD2, the D call given in the table. TRBV21-1 is deemed a pseudogene. There are 15 residues in the CDR3. The DNA for the CDR3 is TGTGCCAGCAGCAAAGGGCGGGGAAACTCCTACGAGCAGTACTTC. Translation: CASSKGRGNSYEQYF.

To note about this clone: The same CDR3 arises from other DNA sequences in this sample as well. The gene calls are TRBV7-9 and TRBJ2-1, with 9 bases identical to TRBD2. V dropped 1 base and J dropped 3; count of bases not matched to a gene: 7. Germline V CDR1 and CDR2: SEHNR, FQNEAQ (reference sequence). This CDR3 region has 17 residues. Here the CDR3 DNA reads TGTGCCAGCAGCTTAGGGGCCTTAGCGGGGGACTACAATGAGCAGTTCTTC. Its translation is CASSLGALAGDYNEQFF.

The genes are TRBV15 and TRBJ1-2, with 10 bases that match TRBD1. CDR1 and CDR2 from the germline V gene are LNHNV and YYDKDF (reference sequence). The CDR3 sequence is 14 residues long. V was clipped by 9 bases and J by 6 bases; unmatched bases: 10. The CDR3 region is CATKARQGADGYTF. The CDR3 region has the DNA TGTGCCACTAAGGCGAGACAGGGGGCGGATGGCTACACCTTC.

The chain has TRBV19 and TRBJ2-3; 7 positions agree with TRBD1. Unmatched junction bases numbered 9, after V lost 3 bases and J lost 0 bases. Per the germline V gene, CDR1 is LNHDA and CDR2 is SQIVND (reference sequence). The CDR3 runs to 17 residues. Here the CDR3 reads CASSMDGWGQSTDTQYF. CDR3 bases: TGTGCCAGTAGTATGGACGGTTGGGGACAGAGCACAGATACGCAGTATTTT.

Here the CDR3 DNA reads TGTGCCAGCAGTGAAGGGGCAGATCAGCCCCAGCATTTT. This gives the protein CASSEGADQPQHF. V and J are TRBV6-1 and TRBJ1-5; no clear D gene. Per the germline V gene, CDR1 is MNHNS and CDR2 is SASEGT. Trimming left V 1 base short and J 5 bases short, with 6 bases between. The CDR3 covers 13 residues.

The chain has TRBV5-1 and TRBJ2-2, with D tentatively TRBD2 (7 bases). Germline V gene lookup returns CDR1 SGHRS and CDR2 YFSETQ. The CDR3 is 17 amino acids. V lost 6 bases and J 3 bases, leaving 21 bases between the germline ends. The CDR3 reads CASTLIGGTTYTGELFF. The DNA for the CDR3 is TGCGCCAGCACCCTAATAGGGGGGACTACCTACACCGGGGAGCTGTTTTTT.

The rearrangement uses TRBV28 and TRBJ1-5, with 9 bases identical to TRBD1. This CDR3 comprises 14 residues. With V trimmed by 3 bases and J by 4 bases, 1 base remained unmatched. Germline CDR1 is MDHEN and CDR2 is SYDVKM. The CDR3 sequence is CASSFGTGNQPQHF. CDR3 DNA: TGTGCCAGCAGTTTTGGGACAGGGAATCAGCCCCAGCATTTT.

The chain is built from TRBV19 and TRBJ2-7; TRBD1 aligns across 7 bases. CDR1 and CDR2 from the germline V gene are LNHDA and SQIVND (reference sequence). V gave up 5 bases and J gave up 5 bases; unmatched junction bases: 12. This CDR3 contains 15 residues. The CDR3 protein is CASSSWTGPGDEQYF. The CDR3 region has the DNA TGTGCCAGTAGTTCCTGGACAGGTCCTGGGGACGAGCAGTACTTC.

The J gene is TRBJ2-3, the V gene TRBV5-6, with D maybe TRBD1 (6 bases). The CDR3 totals 16 residues. Germline CDR1 and CDR2: SGHDT and YYEEEE. V was pared by 2 bases and J by 3 bases, with 16 bases between. Written as DNA, the CDR3 is TGTGCCAGCAGCTTTCAGGGGACCCGAGGAACAGATACGCAGTATTTT. This codes for CASSFQGTRGTDTQYF.

This chain links TRBV14 with TRBJ2-5, with D possibly being TRBD1 or TRBD2 (5 bases each). Deletions cut 3 bases from V and 5 bases from J, with 10 bases between. Germline CDR1 is SGHDN and CDR2 is FVKESK. CDR3 length: 13 amino acids. The chain's CDR3 is CASSQGRSETQYF. As DNA, the CDR3 is TGTGCCAGCAGCCAGGGACGATCTGAGACCCAGTACTTC.

This sequence joins TRBV28 and TRBJ2-7; 7 nucleotides align to TRBD1. CDR1 and CDR2 from the germline V gene are MDHEN and SYDVKM. The CDR3 contains 15 residues. The V segment lost 1 base and the J segment 4 bases; nucleotides outside the gene matches: 7. As DNA, the CDR3 is TGTGCCAGCAGTTTATCTGGGACAGCGAAATACGAGCAGTACTTC. This codes for CASSLSGTAKYEQYF.

The chain has TRBV4-2 and TRBJ2-5, with 10 bases identical to TRBD2. This CDR3 is built from 17 residues. J gave up 7 bases and V 0 bases, and 11 bases lay outside the gene matches. Germline CDR1 reads LGHNA; CDR2 reads YNFKEQ. CDR3 coding DNA: TGTGCCAGCAGCCAAGATCCTCTAGCGGGAGTTGTCGTGACCCAGTACTTC. This encodes CASSQDPLAGVVVTQYF.